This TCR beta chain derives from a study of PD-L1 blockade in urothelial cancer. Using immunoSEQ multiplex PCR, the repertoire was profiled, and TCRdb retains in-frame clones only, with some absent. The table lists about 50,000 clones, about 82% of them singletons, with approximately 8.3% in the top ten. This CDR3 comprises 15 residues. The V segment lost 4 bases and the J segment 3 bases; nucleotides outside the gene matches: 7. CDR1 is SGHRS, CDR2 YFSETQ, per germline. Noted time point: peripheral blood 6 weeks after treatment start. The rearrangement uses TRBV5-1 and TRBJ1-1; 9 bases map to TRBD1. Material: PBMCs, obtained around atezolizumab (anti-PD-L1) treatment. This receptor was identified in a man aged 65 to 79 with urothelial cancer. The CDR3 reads CASSLRDRDDTEAFF. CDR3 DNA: TGCGCCAGCAGCCTCCGGGACAGGGATGACACTGAAGCTTTCTTT.